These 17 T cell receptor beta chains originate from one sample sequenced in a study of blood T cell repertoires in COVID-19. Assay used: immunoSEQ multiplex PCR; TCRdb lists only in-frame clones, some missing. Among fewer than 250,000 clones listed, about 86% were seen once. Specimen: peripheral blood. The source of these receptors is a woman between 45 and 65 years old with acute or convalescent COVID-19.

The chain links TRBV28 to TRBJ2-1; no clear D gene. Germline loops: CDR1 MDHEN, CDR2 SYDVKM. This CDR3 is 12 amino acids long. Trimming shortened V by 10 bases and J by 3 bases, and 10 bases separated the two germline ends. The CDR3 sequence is CATKTGYNEQFF. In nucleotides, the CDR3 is TGTGCCACAAAGACTGGCTACAATGAGCAGTTCTTC.

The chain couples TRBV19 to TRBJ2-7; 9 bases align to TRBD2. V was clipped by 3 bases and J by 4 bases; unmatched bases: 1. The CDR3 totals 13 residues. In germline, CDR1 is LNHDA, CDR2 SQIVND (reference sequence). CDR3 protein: CASSMREGYEQYF. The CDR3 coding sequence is TGTGCCAGTAGTATGCGGGAGGGATACGAGCAGTACTTC.

CDR3 in amino acids: CATSEGGAIQPQHF. CDR3 in DNA: TGTGCCACCAGTGAAGGGGGGGCCATTCAGCCCCAGCATTTT. The chain couples TRBV15 to TRBJ1-5, with TRBD1 as a possible D gene (6 bases). Trimming cost V 6 bases and J 6 bases, with 15 bases left between them. This CDR3 has 14 residues. Germline CDR1 is LNHNV and CDR2 is YYDKDF (reference sequence).

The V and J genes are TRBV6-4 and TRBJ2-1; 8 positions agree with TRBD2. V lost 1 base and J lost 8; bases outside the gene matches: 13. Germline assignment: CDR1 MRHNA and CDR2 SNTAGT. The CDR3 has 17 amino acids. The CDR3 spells CASSDFWRSGRVDEQFF. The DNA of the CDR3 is TGTGCCAGCAGTGACTTCTGGCGGAGCGGGAGAGTCGATGAGCAGTTCTTC.

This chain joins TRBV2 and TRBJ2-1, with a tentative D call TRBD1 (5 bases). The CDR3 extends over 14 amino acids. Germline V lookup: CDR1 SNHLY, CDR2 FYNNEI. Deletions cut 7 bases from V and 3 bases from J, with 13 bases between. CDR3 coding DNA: TGTGCCAGCAAACGGACACTAAACTACAATGAGCAGTTCTTC. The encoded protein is CASKRTLNYNEQFF.

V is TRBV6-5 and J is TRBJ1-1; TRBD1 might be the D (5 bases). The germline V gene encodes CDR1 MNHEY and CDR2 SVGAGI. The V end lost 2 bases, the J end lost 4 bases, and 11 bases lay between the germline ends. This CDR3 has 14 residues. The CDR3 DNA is TGTGCCAGCAGTTACGGGGCCCCGGGCACTGAAGCTTTCTTT. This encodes CASSYGAPGTEAFF.

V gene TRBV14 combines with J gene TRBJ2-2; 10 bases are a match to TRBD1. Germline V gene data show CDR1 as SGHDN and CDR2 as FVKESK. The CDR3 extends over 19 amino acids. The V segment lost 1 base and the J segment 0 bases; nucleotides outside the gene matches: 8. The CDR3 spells CASSQVITGTGANTGELFF. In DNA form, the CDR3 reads TGTGCCAGCAGCCAAGTTATCACCGGGACAGGGGCGAACACCGGGGAGCTGTTTTTT.

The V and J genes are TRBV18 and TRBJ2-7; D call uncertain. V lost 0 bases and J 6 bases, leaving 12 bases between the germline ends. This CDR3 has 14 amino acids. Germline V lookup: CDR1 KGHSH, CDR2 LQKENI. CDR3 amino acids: CASSPPSRLGEQYF. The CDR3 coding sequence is TGTGCCAGCTCACCACCGTCTAGGTTAGGCGAGCAGTACTTC.

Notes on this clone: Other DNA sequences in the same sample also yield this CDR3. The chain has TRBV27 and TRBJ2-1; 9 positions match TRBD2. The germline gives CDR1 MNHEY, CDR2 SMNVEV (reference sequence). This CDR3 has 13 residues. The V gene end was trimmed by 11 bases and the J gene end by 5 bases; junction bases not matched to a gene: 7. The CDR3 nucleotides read TGTGCCTCCCGGGCTAGCGGGGACAATGAGCAGTTCTTC. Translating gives CASRASGDNEQFF.

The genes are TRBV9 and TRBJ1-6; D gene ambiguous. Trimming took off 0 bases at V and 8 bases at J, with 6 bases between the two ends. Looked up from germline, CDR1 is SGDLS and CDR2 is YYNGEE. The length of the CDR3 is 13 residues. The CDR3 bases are TGTGCCAGCAGCGTAGAGGAGTATTCACCCCTCCACTTT. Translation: CASSVEEYSPLHF. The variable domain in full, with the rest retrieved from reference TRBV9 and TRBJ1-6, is DSGVTQTPKHLITATGQRVTLRCSPRSGDLSVYWYQQSLDQGLQFLIQYYNGEERAKGNILERFSAQQFPDLHSELNLSSLELGDSALYFCASSVEEYSPLHFGNGTRLTVT.

The CDR3 coding sequence is TGTGCCAGCAGTTACTTGGATAGCGGGATCACCGGGGAGCTGTTTTTT. Translating gives CASSYLDSGITGELFF. The J gene is TRBJ2-2, the V gene TRBV6-5; 8 positions match TRBD2. After removal of 1 base from V and 4 bases from J, the junction contained 5 bases not matched to a gene. The CDR3 is made up of 16 amino acids. The germline gives CDR1 MNHEY, CDR2 SVGAGI.

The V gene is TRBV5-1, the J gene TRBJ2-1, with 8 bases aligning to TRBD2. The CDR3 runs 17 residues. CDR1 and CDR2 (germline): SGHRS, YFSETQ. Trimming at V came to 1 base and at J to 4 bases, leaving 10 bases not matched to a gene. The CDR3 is CASSLPGGRSTYNEQFF. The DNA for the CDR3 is TGCGCCAGCAGCTTGCCGGGCGGGAGGTCGACGTACAATGAGCAGTTCTTC.

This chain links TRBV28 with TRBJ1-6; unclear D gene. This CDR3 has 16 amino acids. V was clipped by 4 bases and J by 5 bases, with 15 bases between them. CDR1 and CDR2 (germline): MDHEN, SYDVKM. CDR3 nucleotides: TGTGCCAGCAGTTCAGGACTCGCCGGGAATAATTCACCCCTCCACTTT. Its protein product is CASSSGLAGNNSPLHF.

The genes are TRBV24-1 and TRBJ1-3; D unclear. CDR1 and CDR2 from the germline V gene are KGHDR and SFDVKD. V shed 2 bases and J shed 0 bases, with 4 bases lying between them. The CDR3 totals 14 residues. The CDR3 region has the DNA TGTGCCACCAGTGATTCGGGCTCTGGAAACACCATATATTTT. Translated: CATSDSGSGNTIYF.

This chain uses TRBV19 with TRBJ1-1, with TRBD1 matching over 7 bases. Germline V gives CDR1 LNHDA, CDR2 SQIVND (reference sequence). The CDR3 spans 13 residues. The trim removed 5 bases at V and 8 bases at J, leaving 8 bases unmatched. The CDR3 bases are TGTGCCAGTAGTCCCCGACAGGGTTCAGAAGCTTTCTTT. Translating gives CASSPRQGSEAFF.

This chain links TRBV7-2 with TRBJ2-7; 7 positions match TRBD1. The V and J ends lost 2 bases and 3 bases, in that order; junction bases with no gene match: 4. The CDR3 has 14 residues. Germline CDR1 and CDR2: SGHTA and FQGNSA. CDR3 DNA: TGTGCCAGCAGCTTACCAGGGACAGTCTACGAGCAGTACTTC. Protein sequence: CASSLPGTVYEQYF.

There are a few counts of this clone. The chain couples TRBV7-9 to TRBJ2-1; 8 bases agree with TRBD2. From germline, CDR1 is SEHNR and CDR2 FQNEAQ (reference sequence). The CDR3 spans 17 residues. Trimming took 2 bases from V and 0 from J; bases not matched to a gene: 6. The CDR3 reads CASSLPLSGSSYNEQFF. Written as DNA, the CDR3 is TGTGCCAGCAGCTTACCATTAAGCGGGAGCTCCTACAATGAGCAGTTCTTC.